This T cell receptor beta chain was documented in a study of a mutant IDH1 vaccine in newly diagnosed glioma. Only in-frame clones appear in the TCRdb table, and some are missing; sequencing was by immunoSEQ multiplex PCR. Among approximately 35,000 clones listed, approximately 90% were seen once. This CDR3 has 14 amino acids. The junction had 7 bases not matched to a gene; V was cut back by 5 bases and J by 6 bases. The V gene's germline CDR1 is SGHRS and CDR2 YFSETQ. Sample time point: week 23, last vaccination. All doses held 300 ug of mutant IDH1 20-mer peptide, with topical imiquimod. New WHO grade 3 or 4 astrocytomas that were IDH1-mutant and ATRX-lost had been found in donors. A remark on this clone: Antigen specificity is unknown.

The clonotype was recovered from a middle-aged man with glioma. Sample: PBMCs, taken from a glioma patient whose treatment included an IDH1 peptide vaccine. The genes are TRBV5-1 and TRBJ2-2, with 7 bases that match TRBD1. The CDR3: CASRPDRAPGELFF. Here the CDR3 DNA reads TGCGCCAGCAGGCCCGACAGGGCGCCCGGGGAGCTGTTTTTT.